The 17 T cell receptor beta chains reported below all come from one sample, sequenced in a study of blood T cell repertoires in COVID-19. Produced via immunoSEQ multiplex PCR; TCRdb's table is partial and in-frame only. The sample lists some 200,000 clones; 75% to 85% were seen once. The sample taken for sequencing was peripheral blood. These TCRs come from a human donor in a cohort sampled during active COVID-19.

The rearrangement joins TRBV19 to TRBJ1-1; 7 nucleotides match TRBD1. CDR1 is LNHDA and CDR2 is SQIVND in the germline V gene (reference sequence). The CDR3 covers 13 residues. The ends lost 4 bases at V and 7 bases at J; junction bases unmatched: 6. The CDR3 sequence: CASSSDRASEAFF. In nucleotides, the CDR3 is TGTGCCAGTAGTAGTGACAGGGCCAGTGAAGCTTTCTTT.

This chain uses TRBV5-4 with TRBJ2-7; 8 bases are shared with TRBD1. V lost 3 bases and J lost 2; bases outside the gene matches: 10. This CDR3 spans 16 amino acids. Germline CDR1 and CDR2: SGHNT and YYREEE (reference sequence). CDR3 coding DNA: TGTGCCAGCAGCTCACAATCCGGGACAGGAGCCTACGAGCAGTACTTC. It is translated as CASSSQSGTGAYEQYF.

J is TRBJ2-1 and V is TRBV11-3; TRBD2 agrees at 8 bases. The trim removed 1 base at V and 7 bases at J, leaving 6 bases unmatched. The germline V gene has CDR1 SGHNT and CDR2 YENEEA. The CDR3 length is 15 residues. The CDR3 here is CASSLAGGTRNEQFF. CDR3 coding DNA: TGTGCCAGCAGCTTAGCGGGAGGGACGCGGAATGAGCAGTTCTTC.

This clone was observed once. The CDR3 bases are TGTGCCAGCAGGTATTTTGACCGGGACAGGGGATCAGATACGCAGTATTTT. Its protein product is CASRYFDRDRGSDTQYF. The chain links TRBV28 to TRBJ2-3; TRBD1 matches at 10 bases. The J segment lost 4 bases and the V segment lost 6 bases, leaving 13 bases of the junction unmatched. Germline CDR1 is MDHEN and CDR2 is SYDVKM. The CDR3 runs 17 residues.

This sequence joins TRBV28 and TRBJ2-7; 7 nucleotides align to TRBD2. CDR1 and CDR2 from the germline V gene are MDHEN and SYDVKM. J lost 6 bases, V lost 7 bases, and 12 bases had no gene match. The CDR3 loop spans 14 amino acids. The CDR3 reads CASTLGGGRSEQYF. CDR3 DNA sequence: TGTGCCAGCACCCTTGGGGGAGGGCGGAGCGAGCAGTACTTC. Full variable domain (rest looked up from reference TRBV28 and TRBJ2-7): DVKVTQSSRYLVKRTGEKVFLECVQDMDHENMFWYRQDPGLGLRLIYFSYDVKMKEKGDIPEGYSVSREKKERFSLILESASTNQTSMYLCASTLGGGRSEQYFGPGTRLTVT.

CDR3 in amino acids: CASSAGTSGGPYNEQFF. Here the CDR3 DNA reads TGTGCCAGCAGCGCAGGGACTAGCGGGGGGCCTTACAATGAGCAGTTCTTC. This chain joins TRBV11-2 and TRBJ2-1; TRBD2 matches at 15 bases. CDR3 size: 17 residues. Germline V CDR1 and CDR2: SGHAT, FQNNGV. V shed 5 bases and J 4 bases; nucleotides not matched to a gene: 6. Full variable domain (remainder filled in from reference TRBV11-2 and TRBJ2-1): EAGVAQSPRYKIIEKRQSVAFWCNPISGHATLYWYQQILGQGPKLLIQFQNNGVVDDSQLPKDRFSAERLKGVDSTLKIQPAKLEDSAVYLCASSAGTSGGPYNEQFFGPGTRLTVL.

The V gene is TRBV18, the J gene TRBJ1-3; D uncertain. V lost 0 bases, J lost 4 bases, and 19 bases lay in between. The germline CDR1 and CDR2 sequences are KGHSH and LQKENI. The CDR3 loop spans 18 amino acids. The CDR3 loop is CASSPPNRGSSGGNTIYF. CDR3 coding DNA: TGTGCCAGCTCACCACCGAACCGAGGGTCCTCGGGAGGAAACACCATATATTTT.

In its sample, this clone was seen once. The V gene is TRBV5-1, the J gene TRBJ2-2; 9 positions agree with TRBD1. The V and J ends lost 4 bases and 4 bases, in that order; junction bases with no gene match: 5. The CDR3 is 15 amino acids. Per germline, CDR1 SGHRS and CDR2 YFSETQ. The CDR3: CASSLQGARTGELFF. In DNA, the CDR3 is TGCGCCAGCAGCCTACAGGGGGCGCGCACCGGGGAGCTGTTTTTT.

CDR3 sequence (DNA): TGCGCCAGCAGCCCTGGACAGGAAACCGGGGAGCTGTTTTTT. Its translation: CASSPGQETGELFF. The V gene is TRBV5-1, the J gene TRBJ2-2; 7 bases fit TRBD1. Losses at the gene ends were 4 bases for V and 5 bases for J; bases not matched to a gene: 5. The CDR3 is made up of 14 amino acids. Germline lookup yields CDR1 SGHRS and CDR2 YFSETQ.

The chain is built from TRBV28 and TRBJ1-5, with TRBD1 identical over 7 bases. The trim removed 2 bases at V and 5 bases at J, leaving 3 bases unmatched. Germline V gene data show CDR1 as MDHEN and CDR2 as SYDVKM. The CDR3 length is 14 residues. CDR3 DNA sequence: TGTGCCAGCAGTTTAGCAGGGGGTTATCAGCCCCAGCATTTT. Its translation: CASSLAGGYQPQHF.

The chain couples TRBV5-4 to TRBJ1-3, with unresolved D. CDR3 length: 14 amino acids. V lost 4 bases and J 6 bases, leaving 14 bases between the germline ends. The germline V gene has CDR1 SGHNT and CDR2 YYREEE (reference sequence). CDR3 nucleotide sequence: TGTGCCAGCAGCCCGGGAACCCAAACAAACACCATATATTTT. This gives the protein CASSPGTQTNTIYF.

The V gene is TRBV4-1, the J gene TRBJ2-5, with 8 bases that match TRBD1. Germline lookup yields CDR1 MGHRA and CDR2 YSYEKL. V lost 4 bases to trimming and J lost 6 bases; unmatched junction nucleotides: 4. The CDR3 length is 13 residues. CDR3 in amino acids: CASSPRTGQTQYF. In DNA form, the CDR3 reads TGCGCCAGCAGCCCTCGGACAGGGCAGACCCAGTACTTC.

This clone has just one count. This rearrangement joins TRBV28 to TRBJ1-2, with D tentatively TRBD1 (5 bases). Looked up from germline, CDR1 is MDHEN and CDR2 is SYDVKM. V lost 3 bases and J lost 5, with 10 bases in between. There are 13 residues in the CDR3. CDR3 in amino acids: CASSFGQLYGYTF. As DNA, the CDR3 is TGTGCCAGCAGTTTCGGACAATTATATGGCTACACCTTC.

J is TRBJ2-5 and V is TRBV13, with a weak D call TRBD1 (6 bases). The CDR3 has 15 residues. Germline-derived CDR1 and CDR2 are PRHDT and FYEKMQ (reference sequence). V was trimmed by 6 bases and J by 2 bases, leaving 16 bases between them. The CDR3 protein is CASRQLGQFQETQYF. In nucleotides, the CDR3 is TGTGCCAGCAGACAACTAGGACAGTTTCAAGAGACCCAGTACTTC.

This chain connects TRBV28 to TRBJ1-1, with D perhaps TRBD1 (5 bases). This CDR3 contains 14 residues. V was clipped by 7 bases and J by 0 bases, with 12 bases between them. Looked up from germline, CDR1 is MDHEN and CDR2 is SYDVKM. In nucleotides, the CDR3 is TGTGCCAGCATCAACGGGGGGATGAACACTGAAGCTTTCTTT. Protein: CASINGGMNTEAFF.

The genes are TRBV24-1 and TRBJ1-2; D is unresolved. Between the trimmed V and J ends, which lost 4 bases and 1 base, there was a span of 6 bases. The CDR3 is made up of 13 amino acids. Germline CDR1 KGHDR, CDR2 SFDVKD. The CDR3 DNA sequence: TGTGCCACCAGTGACGGGAATAACTATGGCTACACCTTC. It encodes CATSDGNNYGYTF.

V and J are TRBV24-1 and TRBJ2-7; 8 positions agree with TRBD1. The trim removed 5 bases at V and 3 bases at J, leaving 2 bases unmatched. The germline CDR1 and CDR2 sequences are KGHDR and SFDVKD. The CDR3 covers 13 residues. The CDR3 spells CATSGGQGYEQYF. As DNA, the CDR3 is TGTGCCACCAGTGGAGGACAGGGCTACGAGCAGTACTTC.